This T cell receptor (beta chain) is from a study of CD8+ T cells in alopecia areata. At the level of the study: Oral tofacitinib (5 to 10 mg twice daily) was administered to treated patients. Study-level points and caveats: Alopecia totalis/universalis scalp especially showed more expanded CD8+ clones than normal scalp.

Worth noting for this clone: Its antigen is undetermined.

Germline CDR1 reads MNHEY; CDR2 reads SMNVEV (reference sequence). V lost 1 base to trimming and J lost 5 bases; unmatched junction nucleotides: 12. This CDR3 spans 17 amino acids. cDNA prepared by RNA extraction and subsequent reverse transcription served as the template for sequencing. Here immunoSEQ multiplex PCR was the method, and the copy in TCRdb shows in-frame clones only, minus some. The table shows some 96,000 clones, with under 70% occurring only once. Described treatment: oral pan-JAK inhibitor, 5-10 mg twice daily. Sequencing was performed on CD8+ T cells sorted from blood, taken at week 4, from a patient treated with tofacitinib. The source is a human donor with alopecia areata. The chain uses TRBV27 and TRBJ2-5; TRBD2 matches at 8 bases. The CDR3 nucleotides are TGTGCCAGCAGTTTATTCGGGGGGGGTAGCGGTCCTGAGACCCAGTACTTC. Encoded protein: CASSLFGGGSGPETQYF.